This passage covers 3 T cell receptor beta chains from one sample sequenced in a study of blood T cell repertoires in COVID-19 (dated by TCRdb to 2019 to 2021). Library preparation employed the immunoSEQ multiplex PCR assay. Drawn from immuneACCESS, this table holds only the in-frame rearrangements with V and J called that TCRdb kept. Clones are partly lost; checked studies trace under half to an unresolved V gene and leave the rest unexplained. The sample has some 330,000 clones on record, around 90% of them singletons. The ten largest clones capture 18% of the sample. Sequencing was performed on PBMCs or T cells enriched from blood (not recorded which). The receptors here all came from a woman between 25 and 40 years old who had recovered from COVID-19.

The chain carries TRBV5-6 and TRBJ1-6; 10 positions match TRBD1. Losses at the gene ends were 4 bases for V and 8 bases for J; bases not matched to a gene: 3. CDR3 length: 14 amino acids. Germline V lookup: CDR1 SGHDT, CDR2 YYEEEE. CDR3 bases: TGTGCCAGCAGCCCTGGACAGGGGGATTCACCCCTCCACTTT. It yields the protein CASSPGQGDSPLHF.

The chain has TRBV27 and TRBJ2-5, with 11 bases fitting TRBD2. Germline CDR1 is MNHEY and CDR2 is SMNVEV (reference sequence). The V and J ends lost 5 bases and 5 bases, in that order; junction bases with no gene match: 13. This CDR3 has 17 amino acids. CDR3 in amino acids: CASSTLAGGLPDETQYF. CDR3 nucleotide sequence: TGTGCCAGCAGTACGCTAGCGGGGGGCCTCCCTGACGAGACCCAGTACTTC.

In this sample, this clone turned up once. CDR3 loop: CASSSLSALETFF. DNA of the CDR3: TGTGCCAGCAGTAGTCTCTCAGCTTTGGAGACTTTCTTT. The rearrangement joins TRBV2 to TRBJ1-1, with D hard to call. Trimming removed 5 bases from V and 12 bases from J, with 19 bases in between. This CDR3 region has 13 residues. Germline loops: CDR1 SNHLY, CDR2 FYNNEI.